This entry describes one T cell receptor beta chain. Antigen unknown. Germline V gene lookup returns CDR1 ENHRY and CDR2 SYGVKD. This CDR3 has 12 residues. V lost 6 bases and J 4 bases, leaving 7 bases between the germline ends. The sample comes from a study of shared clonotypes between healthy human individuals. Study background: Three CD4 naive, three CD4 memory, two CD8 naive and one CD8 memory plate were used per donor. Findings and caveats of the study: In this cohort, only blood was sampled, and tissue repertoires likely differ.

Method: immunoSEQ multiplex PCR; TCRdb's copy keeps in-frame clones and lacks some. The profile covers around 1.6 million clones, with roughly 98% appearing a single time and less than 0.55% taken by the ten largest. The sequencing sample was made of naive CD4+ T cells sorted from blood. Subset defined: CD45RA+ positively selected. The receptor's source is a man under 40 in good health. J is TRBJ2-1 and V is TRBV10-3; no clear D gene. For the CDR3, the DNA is TGTGCCATCAGCGACTCATACAATGAGCAGTTCTTC. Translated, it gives CAISDSYNEQFF.